The clone carrying this TCR beta chain appeared many times. Its antigen is as yet unknown. This specimen comes from a study of regulatory T cells in long-lasting Graves disease. Study-level findings and limits: Persistent disease preferred TRBV28, TRBJ1-2 and TRBJ2-5.

Through Arm-PCR of CDR3 regions and iRepertoire HTBI primers, TCR beta libraries were built. MiXCR, run by TCRdb on the multiplex PCR reads, gives a single entry per CDR3 protein. The sample carries 390,000 or so distinct CDR3 sequences, about 23% recorded once. Time point here: persistent/refractory GD, antithyroid drugs over 5 years with positive TRAb. Isolated PBMC RNA provided the starting material for the TCR library. Germline V gives CDR1 MNHNS, CDR2 SASEGT. V was clipped by 5 bases and J by 6 bases; unmatched bases: 7. The CDR3 has 14 residues. This TCR came from a woman between 40 and 55 years old with Graves disease. Sequencing was performed on peripheral blood mononuclear cells (PBMCs), taken when the disease was refractory, from a patient treated with antithyroid drugs. This chain links TRBV6-1 with TRBJ2-4, with TRBD2 matching over 7 bases. The CDR3 coding sequence is TGTGCCAGCAGTCTGAGCGGGACCCTAAACATTCAGTACTTC. Translated: CASSLSGTLNIQYF.